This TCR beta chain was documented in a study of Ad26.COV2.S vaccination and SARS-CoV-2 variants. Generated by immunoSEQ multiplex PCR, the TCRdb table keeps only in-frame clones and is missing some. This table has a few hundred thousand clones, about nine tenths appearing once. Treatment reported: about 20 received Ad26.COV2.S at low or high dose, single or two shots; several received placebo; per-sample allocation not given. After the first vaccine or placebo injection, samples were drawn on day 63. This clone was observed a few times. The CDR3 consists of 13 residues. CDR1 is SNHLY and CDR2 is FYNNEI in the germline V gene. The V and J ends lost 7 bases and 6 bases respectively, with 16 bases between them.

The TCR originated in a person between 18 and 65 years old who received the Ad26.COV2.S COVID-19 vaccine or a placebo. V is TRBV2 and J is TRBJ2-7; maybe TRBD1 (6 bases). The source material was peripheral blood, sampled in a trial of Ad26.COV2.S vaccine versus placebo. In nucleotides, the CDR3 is TGTGCCAGCACGCGAGAGGGGGTCTCCGAGCAGTACTTC. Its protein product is CASTREGVSEQYF.